Below, 15 T cell receptor beta chains from the same sample are listed, as sequenced in a study of PD-1 blockade in classical Hodgkin lymphoma. TCRdb keeps only in-frame clones here, not all; method: immunoSEQ multiplex PCR. The repertoire holds tens of thousands of clones, 88% seen once, with around 5% in the top ten. All the patients suffered relapse after autologous stem cell transplantation, and brentuximab vedotin exposure differed. The input for sequencing was peripheral blood mononuclear cells (PBMCs), taken before the second cycle of nivolumab. The receptors originated from a human donor with classical Hodgkin lymphoma.

This clone has only one observation. One end of the junction is discordant with germline, which a read error may explain. The rearrangement links TRBV7-8 to TRBJ1-6; D is possibly TRBD1 (5 bases). Per germline, CDR1 SGHVS and CDR2 FQNEAQ. CDR3 length equals 14 residues. The CDR3 DNA reads TGTGCCAGCACCTTAAGGGGAGCGGGTTCACCCCTCCACTTT. This sequence encodes CASTLRGAGSPLHF.

V usage is TRBV29-1 and J usage is TRBJ2-5, with D unresolved. Trimming removed 8 bases at V and 5 bases at J, with 18 bases between. The CDR3 has 13 amino acids. Germline V gene sequence: CDR1 SQVTM, CDR2 ANQGSEA. CDR3 protein: CSSTPLGHETQYF. DNA for the CDR3: TGCAGCTCTACCCCTTTAGGGCACGAGACCCAGTACTTC. Full variable domain (remainder filled in from reference TRBV29-1 and TRBJ2-5): SAVISQKPSRDICQRGTSLTIQCQVDSQVTMMFWYRQQPGQSLTLIATANQGSEATYESGFVIDKFPISRPNLTFSTLTVSNMSPEDSSIYLCSSTPLGHETQYFGPGTRLLVL.

The chain uses TRBV9 and TRBJ1-4; D is unclear. Germline values: CDR1 SGDLS, CDR2 YYNGEE. Trimming left V 4 bases short and J 5 bases short, with 6 bases between. The CDR3 covers 12 residues. The CDR3: CASSLTNEKLFF. The DNA for the CDR3 is TGTGCCAGCAGCCTGACGAATGAAAAACTGTTTTTT.

This clone was seen just once. The chain is built from TRBV6-5 and TRBJ1-3, with a tentative D call TRBD1 (5 bases). CDR1 is MNHEY, CDR2 SVGAGI, per germline. This CDR3 has 15 amino acids. V lost 6 bases and J 1 base, leaving 13 bases between the germline ends. CDR3 sequence: CASRQGPSSGNTIYF. The CDR3 nucleotides are TGTGCCAGCAGGCAGGGTCCATCTTCTGGAAACACCATATATTTT.

This chain joins TRBV4-2 and TRBJ2-4; a possible D gene is TRBD1 (6 bases). The germline gives CDR1 LGHNA, CDR2 YNFKEQ. This CDR3 contains 18 residues. V lost 1 base and J lost 2, with 18 bases in between. As DNA, the CDR3 is TGTGCCAGCAGCCAAGGTGGGGTGGGCAGGGGTCCCAAAAACATTCAGTACTTC. Amino acids: CASSQGGVGRGPKNIQYF.

J is TRBJ1-6 and V is TRBV12-5, with TRBD1 identical over 8 bases. The junction had 5 bases not matched to a gene; V was cut back by 2 bases and J by 14 bases. This CDR3 spans 13 amino acids. Germline values: CDR1 LGHNT, CDR2 FRNRAP. This chain's CDR3 is CASGLTGGGTLHF. In nucleotides, the CDR3 is TGTGCTAGTGGTTTGACAGGGGGGGGGACCCTCCACTTT. Full variable domain (rest looked up from reference TRBV12-5 and TRBJ1-6): DARVTQTPRHKVTEMGQEVTMRCQPILGHNTVFWYRQTMMQGLELLAYFRNRAPLDDSGMPKDRFSAEMPDATLATLKIQPSEPRDSAVYFCASGLTGGGTLHFGNGTRLTVT.

The J gene is TRBJ2-1, the V gene TRBV5-1, with 11 bases that match TRBD2. CDR1 and CDR2 (germline): SGHRS, YFSETQ. Trimming removed 1 base from V and 6 bases from J; junction bases left unmatched: 3. The CDR3 consists of 15 residues. CDR3 DNA: TGCGCCAGCAGCTTGCAGGGACTAGCGGTCAATGAGCAGTTCTTC. This translates into CASSLQGLAVNEQFF.

With regard to this clone: Other DNA sequences in this specimen translate into the identical CDR3. The chain combines TRBV27 with TRBJ2-2; D possibly corresponds to TRBD2 (5 bases). V was pared by 6 bases and J by 4 bases, with 9 bases between. The CDR3 is made up of 13 amino acids. Germline CDR1 reads MNHEY; CDR2 reads SMNVEV (reference sequence). CDR3 sequence reads: CASSLSGTGELFF. The CDR3 region has the DNA TGTGCCAGCAGCTTAAGCGGCACCGGGGAGCTGTTTTTT.

This sequence joins TRBV5-4 and TRBJ2-7; 7 nucleotides agree with TRBD1. This CDR3 region has 15 residues. V gave up 4 bases and J gave up 4 bases; unmatched junction bases: 11. Germline values: CDR1 SGHNT, CDR2 YYREEE (reference sequence). The CDR3 sequence: CASSGPRTGVYEQYF. Here the CDR3 DNA reads TGTGCCAGCAGCGGCCCTCGTACAGGGGTGTACGAGCAGTACTTC.

The V call is TRBV2, the J call TRBJ2-3; 9 nucleotides agree with TRBD1. Germline trimming cut 6 bases from V and 3 bases from J; bases unmatched to any gene: 4. CDR3 length: 14 amino acids. In germline, CDR1 is SNHLY, CDR2 FYNNEI. CDR3 loop: CASSRTGVTDTQYF. Written as DNA, the CDR3 is TGTGCCAGCAGCAGGACAGGGGTAACAGATACGCAGTATTTT.

CDR3 in DNA: TGCGCCAGCAGCCCACGACCTCTAAATCCTGGGGCCAACGTCCTGACTTTC. Translation gives CASSPRPLNPGANVLTF. V and J are TRBV5-1 and TRBJ2-6; D remains unclear. CDR1 is SGHRS, CDR2 YFSETQ, per germline. Between the trimmed V and J ends, which lost 4 bases and 2 bases, there was a span of 16 bases. The CDR3 has 17 residues.

The gene calls are TRBV16 and TRBJ1-2; no definite D call. There are 11 residues in the CDR3. Trimming removed 2 bases at V and 8 bases at J, with 6 bases between. Germline values: CDR1 KGHSY, CDR2 FQNENV. CDR3 protein: CASSQVGGYTF. The CDR3 region has the DNA TGTGCCAGCAGCCAAGTGGGGGGCTACACCTTC.

V gene TRBV5-1 combines with J gene TRBJ2-1; 7 nucleotides match TRBD2. This CDR3 is built from 14 residues. J was trimmed by 4 bases and V by 6 bases; bases with no gene match: 7. Germline CDR1 SGHRS, CDR2 YFSETQ. CDR3 DNA: TGCGCCAGCACCCCTGGGGGGGGGTACAATGAGCAGTTCTTC. Translation: CASTPGGGYNEQFF.

The J gene is TRBJ2-2, the V gene TRBV5-1, with 9 nucleotides matching TRBD1. V was clipped by 2 bases and J by 6 bases; unmatched bases: 2. The CDR3 length is 14 residues. Germline V lookup: CDR1 SGHRS, CDR2 YFSETQ. DNA of the CDR3: TGCGCCAGCAGCTTACGGACAGGGGCCGGGGAGCTGTTTTTT. Translated: CASSLRTGAGELFF.

The chain joins TRBV5-1 to TRBJ2-1, with TRBD2 identical over 8 bases. Germline V gene data show CDR1 as SGHRS and CDR2 as YFSETQ. The V gene end was trimmed by 5 bases and the J gene end by 10 bases; junction bases not matched to a gene: 14. The length of the CDR3 is 15 residues. CDR3: CASSSGTGGYREQFF. The CDR3 region has the DNA TGCGCCAGCAGTTCCGGGACGGGAGGGTATAGAGAGCAGTTCTTC.